This section outlines one T cell receptor (beta chain) sequence together with its context. Sequencing was performed with immunoSEQ multiplex PCR; in TCRdb, only in-frame clones are kept and a portion is missing. Of roughly 170,000 clones in the sample, approximately 90% were seen once. The entry originates in a study of T cell responses to AZD1222 COVID-19 vaccine. This CDR3 region has 15 residues. Germline trimming cut 5 bases from V and 7 bases from J; bases unmatched to any gene: 7. Germline assignment: CDR1 SGHNT and CDR2 YYREEE (reference sequence). This chain links TRBV5-4 with TRBJ2-2; TRBD1 matches at 11 bases. The source was peripheral blood, collected on day 0 of AZD1222 vaccination. This clonotype was sampled from an adult in good health. CDR3 DNA sequence: TGTGCCAGCAGATACGGGACAGGGGGAGGCGGGGAGCTGTTTTTT. This sequence encodes CASRYGTGGGGELFF.